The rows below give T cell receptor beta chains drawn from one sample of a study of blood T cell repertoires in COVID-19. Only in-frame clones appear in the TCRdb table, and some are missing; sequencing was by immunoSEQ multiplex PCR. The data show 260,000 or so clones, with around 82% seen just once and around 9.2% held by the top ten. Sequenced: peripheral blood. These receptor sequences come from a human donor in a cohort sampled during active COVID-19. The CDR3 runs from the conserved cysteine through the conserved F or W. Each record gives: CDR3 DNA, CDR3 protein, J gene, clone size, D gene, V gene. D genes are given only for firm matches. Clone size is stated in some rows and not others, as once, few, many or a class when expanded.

TGTGCCAGCAGCGTAGACCCTAGCGGAGACAATGAGCAGTTCTTC	CASSVDPSGDNEQFF	TRBJ2-1	.	TRBD2	TRBV9
TGTGCCAGCAGCCGCAGTTTCTCTCGAGAGCAGTACTTC	CASSRSFSREQYF	TRBJ2-7	.	.	TRBV7-8
TGTGCCAGCAACCGTCCCCCCAGCTACGAGCAGTACTTC	CASNRPPSYEQYF	TRBJ2-7	.	.	TRBV28
TGTGCCAGCAGTTACAGACAGGGGAACACTGAAGCTTTCTTT	CASSYRQGNTEAFF	TRBJ1-1	.	TRBD1	TRBV7-9
TGTGCCAGTAGTCCCCTGGGACTTGGAACCCTCTCTGGAAACACCATATATTTT	CASSPLGLGTLSGNTIYF	TRBJ1-3	.	.	TRBV19
TGTGCCAGCAGCTTAAAGGAGGGGAGTCGCGAGCAGTACTTC	CASSLKEGSREQYF	TRBJ2-7	once	.	TRBV7-2
TGTGCCAGCAGCCAAGATGTCCGGCTAGCGAAAATCCACCAAGAGACCCAGTACTTC	CASSQDVRLAKIHQETQYF	TRBJ2-5	.	.	TRBV3-1/TRBV3-2
TGCGCCAGCAGCTTGGAGGGGCCTGAAGGTGGCTACACCTTC	CASSLEGPEGGYTF	TRBJ1-2	.	.	TRBV5-1
TGCGCCAGCAGCTTGATGTTTCGGGAGGACCTTACTTTT	CASSLMFREDLTF	TRBJ1-4	.	.	TRBV5-1
TGTGCCAGCAGTTACTCCCCAAACAATGAGCAGTTCTTC	CASSYSPNNEQFF	TRBJ2-1	.	.	TRBV6-6
TGTGCCAGCAGACCCGGACAGGGTACGGCCCACTATGGCTACACCTTC	CASRPGQGTAHYGYTF	TRBJ1-2	.	TRBD1	TRBV28
TGTGCCAGCAGCAACAAGGGTTGGCCAGGGGCTCAAGCAAGCTCTGGAAACACCATATATTTT	CASSNKGWPGAQASSGNTIYF	TRBJ1-3	.	.	TRBV14
TGTGCCAGCAGCCCCTCCGGGACTAGCGGGAGGTCAGGCTCCTACAATGAGCAGTTCTTC	CASSPSGTSGRSGSYNEQFF	TRBJ2-1	.	TRBD2	TRBV7-3
TGTGCCAGCAGATGGAACAGGGGAGAGGGTACCGGGGAGCTGTTTTTT	CASRWNRGEGTGELFF	TRBJ2-2	.	TRBD1	TRBV2
TGTGCCAGCTCTCAGGGGACAGGGAACTACGAGCAGTACTTC	CASSQGTGNYEQYF	TRBJ2-7	.	TRBD1	TRBV18
TGTGCCAGCAGCAATGTGGGTCGCGGGGAGCGCTACGAGCAGTACTTC	CASSNVGRGERYEQYF	TRBJ2-7	.	.	TRBV21-1
TGCGCCAGCAGCTTGGGAGCGGGGGGTCAGTCGGAGACCCAGTACTTC	CASSLGAGGQSETQYF	TRBJ2-5	once	TRBD2	TRBV5-1